Below are 25 T cell receptor beta chains sequenced from a single sample in a study of CD8 T cells in Susac syndrome. Random hexamers were used to reverse transcribe about 0.45 to 1 ug of RNA. TCRdb analysed the immunoSEQ multiplex PCR reads with MiXCR anew, one entry per CDR3 protein. The table shows about 64,000 distinct CDR3 sequences, with around 95% occurring only once. The sample was CD8+ T cells from PBMCs. The receptors here all came from a human donor with multiple sclerosis.

The chain carries TRBV7-9 and TRBJ2-7, with 13 nucleotides matching TRBD2. The CDR3 totals 15 residues. The V gene's germline CDR1 is SEHNR and CDR2 FQNEAQ (reference sequence). Trimming cost V 4 bases and J 3 bases; bases outside gene matches: 3. The CDR3 here is CASSWTSGGLYEQYF. In DNA form, the CDR3 reads TGTGCCAGCAGCTGGACTAGCGGGGGACTCTACGAGCAGTACTTC.

The J gene is TRBJ2-1, the V gene TRBV24-1; 9 bases are a match to TRBD2. The V segment lost 2 bases and the J segment 2 bases; nucleotides outside the gene matches: 6. The CDR3 loop spans 17 amino acids. Germline CDR1 reads KGHDR; CDR2 reads SFDVKD. The CDR3 sequence is CATSDSRLADPYNEQFF. As DNA, the CDR3 is TGTGCCACCAGTGATTCCCGACTAGCGGACCCCTACAATGAGCAGTTCTTC.

V usage is TRBV2 and J usage is TRBJ1-2; no clear D. Germline V gene sequence: CDR1 SNHLY, CDR2 FYNNEI. The CDR3 is 15 amino acids. V lost 4 bases, J lost 3 bases, and 15 bases lay in between. The CDR3 sequence: CASSAGGMRHYGYTF. CDR3 in DNA: TGTGCCAGCAGTGCAGGCGGGATGAGGCACTATGGCTACACCTTC.

This clonotype was seen a handful of times. V and J are TRBV7-2 and TRBJ2-3; a weak D match, TRBD2 (5 bases). The germline gives CDR1 SGHTA, CDR2 FQGNSA. The V end lost 5 bases, the J end lost 2 bases, and 11 bases lay between the germline ends. This CDR3 contains 14 residues. In nucleotides, the CDR3 is TGTGCCAGCAGCCTTTGGACTGTCACAGATACGCAGTATTTT. This gives the protein CASSLWTVTDTQYF. Full variable domain (outside the CDR3, taken from reference TRBV7-2 and TRBJ2-3): GAGVSQSPSNKVTEKGKDVELRCDPISGHTALYWYRQSLGQGLEFLIYFQGNSAPDKSGLPSDRFSAERTGGSVSTLTIQRTQQEDSAVYLCASSLWTVTDTQYFGPGTRLTVL.

The CDR3 nucleotides are TGTGCCAGCAGCGACAATACAGATACGCAGTATTTT. It translates to CASSDNTDTQYF. The J gene is TRBJ2-3, the V gene TRBV7-3, with D unclear. The V end was cut by 5 bases, the J end by 3 bases, with 6 bases between. The germline gives CDR1 SGHTA, CDR2 FQGTGA. CDR3 length equals 12 residues.

The genes are TRBV6-2 or TRBV6-3 and TRBJ2-2; 7 nucleotides match TRBD1. The germline V gene has CDR1 MNHEY and CDR2 SVGEGT. V trimming: 6 bases; J trimming: 1 base; junction bases outside the gene matches: 8. This CDR3 region has 16 residues. CDR3 coding DNA: TGTGCCAGCAGCGGTCTCGGGACAGAGAACACCGGGGAGCTGTTTTTT. Protein sequence: CASSGLGTENTGELFF.

This rearrangement joins TRBV20-1 to TRBJ1-2, with D unclear. This CDR3 contains 11 residues. V was pared by 3 bases and J by 8 bases, with 10 bases between. Germline V CDR1 and CDR2: DFQATT, SNEGSKA (reference sequence). CDR3 protein: CSASRERGYTF. The CDR3 DNA follows: TGCAGTGCTAGCCGTGAGAGGGGCTACACCTTC.

The gene calls are TRBV27 and TRBJ2-7, with 9 nucleotides matching TRBD1. The CDR3 runs to 16 residues. The V gene's germline CDR1 is MNHEY and CDR2 SMNVEV (reference sequence). Trimming took 7 bases from V and 4 from J; bases not matched to a gene: 14. CDR3 sequence: CASTETGGASLYEQYF. The CDR3 nucleotides read TGTGCCAGCACCGAAACAGGGGGCGCGAGCCTTTACGAGCAGTACTTC.

J is TRBJ2-3 and V is TRBV24-1; D could derive from TRBD1 or TRBD2 (5 bases each). V dropped 3 bases and J dropped 6 bases, with 21 bases sitting between them. Germline loops: CDR1 KGHDR, CDR2 SFDVKD. This CDR3 is 17 amino acids long. The CDR3 DNA reads as TGTGCCACCAGTGATACGTGGCGAGAGGGGACGGCGGATACGCAGTATTTT. Amino acids: CATSDTWREGTADTQYF.

J is TRBJ2-1 and V is TRBV29-1; either TRBD1 or TRBD2 may supply D (6 bases each). There are 15 residues in the CDR3. Trimming took 3 bases from V and 3 from J, leaving 15 bases between them. Germline V gives CDR1 SQVTM, CDR2 ANQGSEA. The CDR3 loop reads CSVEAGGRDYNEQFF. The CDR3 DNA reads TGCAGCGTTGAGGCCGGGGGCCGCGACTACAATGAGCAGTTCTTC.

This rearrangement joins TRBV28 to TRBJ1-2; no clear D. Germline-derived CDR1 and CDR2 are MDHEN and SYDVKM. Trimming removed 5 bases at V and 4 bases at J, with 20 bases between. The CDR3 is 16 residues long. This CDR3 reads CASSGWGGLEGYGYTF. The CDR3 nucleotides read TGTGCCAGCAGTGGGTGGGGAGGACTCGAGGGCTATGGCTACACCTTC.

J is TRBJ2-6 and V is TRBV4-1, with a weak D call TRBD1 (5 bases). V lost 0 bases and J 0 bases, leaving 12 bases between the germline ends. CDR1 and CDR2 (germline): MGHRA, YSYEKL. This CDR3 is built from 18 residues. The CDR3 coding sequence is TGCGCCAGCAGCCAAGACTCAGGGCAGGGCTCTGGGGCCAACGTCCTGACTTTC. Translated, it gives CASSQDSGQGSGANVLTF.

The chain recombines TRBV19 with TRBJ2-3; possible D gene TRBD2, 6 bases. Germline values: CDR1 LNHDA, CDR2 SQIVND (reference sequence). Trimming cost V 7 bases and J 6 bases, with 17 bases left between them. The CDR3 length is 14 residues. The CDR3 nucleotides read TGTGCCAGTACCTTGATCGGGAGTGGCGATACGCAGTATTTT. Its protein is CASTLIGSGDTQYF.

This chain links TRBV2 with TRBJ2-7, with 13 bases lining up with TRBD2. Losses at the gene ends were 1 base for V and 3 bases for J; bases not matched to a gene: 3. The CDR3 sequence is 16 residues long. CDR1 and CDR2 (germline): SNHLY, FYNNEI. The DNA of the CDR3 is TGTGCCAGCAGTGAAGGGACTAGCGGGAGCGTCTACGAGCAGTACTTC. It specifies CASSEGTSGSVYEQYF.

The J gene is TRBJ2-7, the V gene TRBV28, with a possible D match to TRBD1 (5 bases). CDR3 size: 14 residues. CDR1 is MDHEN, CDR2 SYDVKM, per germline. The V gene lost 5 bases and the J gene lost 1 base, with 12 bases spanning the gap. The CDR3 here is CASSPNRNSYEQYF. The CDR3 DNA sequence: TGTGCCAGCAGTCCGAACAGGAATTCCTACGAGCAGTACTTC.

The V gene is TRBV11-3, the J gene TRBJ2-3; D ambiguous. V was trimmed by 2 bases and J by 3 bases, leaving 9 bases between them. The CDR3 runs 14 residues. Germline CDR1 and CDR2: SGHNT and YENEEA. The CDR3 loop is CASSLQLRTDTQYF. DNA for the CDR3: TGTGCCAGCAGCTTACAGTTACGGACAGATACGCAGTATTTT.

The chain links TRBV19 to TRBJ1-6; D remains ambiguous. CDR3 length: 13 residues. The V gene lost 8 bases and the J gene lost 7 bases, with 12 bases spanning the gap. Germline values: CDR1 LNHDA, CDR2 SQIVND (reference sequence). The CDR3 spells CASALSTNSPLHF. The CDR3 region has the DNA TGTGCCAGTGCTCTATCGACCAATTCACCCCTCCACTTT. Combining the CDR3 with reference TRBV19 and TRBJ1-6 gives the whole variable domain DGGITQSPKYLFRKEGQNVTLSCEQNLNHDAMYWYRQDPGQGLRLIYYSQIVNDFQKGDIAEGYSVSREKKESFPLTVTSAQKNPTAFYLCASALSTNSPLHFGNGTRLTVT.

The rearrangement uses TRBV29-1 and TRBJ1-1; D may be TRBD1 (6 bases). The CDR3 loop spans 12 amino acids. The V gene's germline CDR1 is SQVTM and CDR2 ANQGSEA. Trimming removed 3 bases at V and 3 bases at J, with 8 bases between. DNA for the CDR3: TGCAGCGTTGATCCAGGGGACACTGAAGCTTTCTTT. Translating it yields CSVDPGDTEAFF.

This chain links TRBV9 with TRBJ1-1; D unresolved. This CDR3 has 11 amino acids. Trimming took 3 bases from V and 3 from J, leaving 3 bases between them. The germline V gene has CDR1 SGDLS and CDR2 YYNGEE. In DNA form, the CDR3 reads TGTGCCAGCAGCGCAGACACTGAAGCTTTCTTT. Amino acid sequence: CASSADTEAFF.

The rearrangement links TRBV27 to TRBJ2-3; 9 bases are shared with TRBD2. The CDR3 contains 16 residues. Germline trimming cut 4 bases from V and 0 bases from J; bases unmatched to any gene: 5. Germline V gene data show CDR1 as MNHEY and CDR2 as SMNVEV (reference sequence). The CDR3 DNA sequence: TGTGCCAGCAGTTCGCCTAGCGGGGCTAGCACAGATACGCAGTATTTT. This encodes CASSSPSGASTDTQYF.

This rearrangement joins TRBV5-4 to TRBJ2-7, with 8 bases aligning to TRBD1. The CDR3 consists of 13 residues. The germline V gene has CDR1 SGHNT and CDR2 YYREEE (reference sequence). Germline trimming cut 3 bases from V and 5 bases from J; bases unmatched to any gene: 4. The CDR3, as DNA: TGTGCCAGCAGCTCGGACAGGGAGGACGAGCAGTACTTC. Translation: CASSSDREDEQYF.

This chain connects TRBV13 to TRBJ1-1; TRBD1 agrees at 12 bases. Germline values: CDR1 PRHDT, CDR2 FYEKMQ (reference sequence). The V and J ends lost 5 bases and 6 bases, in that order; junction bases with no gene match: 4. The CDR3 runs to 14 residues. The DNA for the CDR3 is TGTGCCAGCAGCCTGGGACAGGGGGCATCTGAAGCTTTCTTT. Residues: CASSLGQGASEAFF.

This chain connects TRBV6-4 to TRBJ2-1; 7 bases align to TRBD2. Looked up from germline, CDR1 is MRHNA and CDR2 is SNTAGT. V lost 1 base and J lost 7; bases outside the gene matches: 1. The CDR3 runs 13 residues. The CDR3 reads CASSDLGGNEQFF. CDR3 coding DNA: TGTGCCAGCAGTGACTTGGGGGGGAATGAGCAGTTCTTC.

The chain links TRBV19 to TRBJ2-3; D might be TRBD2 (5 bases). The CDR3 totals 15 residues. Germline V gives CDR1 LNHDA, CDR2 SQIVND (reference sequence). Trimming took off 3 bases at V and 4 bases at J, with 14 bases between the two ends. This CDR3 is CASSIYSDYADTQYF. The CDR3 bases are TGTGCCAGTAGTATTTACAGCGACTACGCAGATACGCAGTATTTT.

The chain carries TRBV10-3 and TRBJ1-2; D may be TRBD1 (6 bases). Germline CDR1 ENHRY, CDR2 SYGVKD. The CDR3 spans 14 residues. V lost 2 bases and J lost 3, with 10 bases in between. The chain's CDR3 is CAISEDRQDYGYTF. The CDR3 DNA reads as TGTGCCATCAGTGAGGACAGGCAAGACTATGGCTACACCTTC.